Below are 12 T cell receptor beta chains sequenced from a single sample in a study of siplizumab effects on memory and regulatory T cells. The assay was immunoSEQ multiplex PCR, and TCRdb's table has in-frame clones only and misses some. The sample includes 85,000 to 95,000 clones, roughly 94% of them seen just once. Material for sequencing was non-Treg CD4+ T cells sorted from blood. The receptor source for this set is a human donor in good health.

This chain connects TRBV4-2 to TRBJ2-3; perhaps TRBD2 as D (6 bases). The CDR3 sequence is 16 residues long. Trimming removed 1 base from V and 4 bases from J, with 15 bases in between. Germline V CDR1 and CDR2: LGHNA, YNFKEQ. The CDR3 DNA follows: TGTGCCAGCAGCCAAGTATTCCGGGAGACGGCAGATACGCAGTATTTT. Its protein product is CASSQVFRETADTQYF.

This chain links TRBV25-1 with TRBJ1-1; possible D gene TRBD1, 6 bases. V was clipped by 6 bases and J by 1 base, with 15 bases between them. Germline V gene lookup returns CDR1 MGHDK and CDR2 SYGVNS. This CDR3 contains 15 residues. DNA for the CDR3: TGTGCCAGCAGGGGCTATCGGGGGGCGAACACTGAAGCTTTCTTT. It yields the protein CASRGYRGANTEAFF.

The rearrangement joins TRBV27 to TRBJ1-4; the match to TRBD1 covers 10 bases. This CDR3 has 15 residues. Trimming removed 5 bases from V and 7 bases from J; junction bases left unmatched: 7. Germline loops: CDR1 MNHEY, CDR2 SMNVEV (reference sequence). This CDR3 reads CASSTRQGASEKLFF. For the CDR3, the DNA is TGTGCCAGCAGTACAAGACAGGGGGCTAGTGAAAAACTGTTTTTT.

The V gene is TRBV7-8, the J gene TRBJ2-1, with TRBD2 as a possible D gene (6 bases). Germline CDR1 and CDR2: SGHVS and FQNEAQ. The CDR3 has 16 residues. Trimming removed 6 bases from V and 0 bases from J, with 15 bases in between. CDR3 loop: CASSPGTASSYNEQFF. DNA for the CDR3: TGTGCCAGCAGTCCAGGGACTGCTAGCTCCTACAATGAGCAGTTCTTC.

This clone was seen a single time. The chain joins TRBV19 to TRBJ1-2; 10 nucleotides line up with TRBD1. V dropped 3 bases and J dropped 2; count of bases not matched to a gene: 12. The CDR3 has 18 residues. In germline, CDR1 is LNHDA, CDR2 SQIVND (reference sequence). CDR3 protein: CASSMADRGPQNNYGYTF. In DNA form, the CDR3 reads TGTGCCAGTAGTATGGCAGACAGGGGGCCACAAAACAACTATGGCTACACCTTC.

The chain recombines TRBV23-1 with TRBJ2-3; 8 positions match TRBD2. TRBV23-1 counts as an open reading frame of uncertain function. The CDR3 loop spans 15 amino acids. The V gene end was trimmed by 0 bases and the J gene end by 6 bases; junction bases not matched to a gene: 5. This CDR3 reads CASSQSGSGSDTQYF. CDR3 in DNA: TGCGCCAGCAGTCAATCGGGGAGCGGGAGCGATACGCAGTATTTT.

The chain links TRBV19 to TRBJ2-1; TRBD2 matches 8 bases. V dropped 7 bases and J dropped 0; count of bases not matched to a gene: 5. CDR1 and CDR2 (germline): LNHDA, SQIVND (reference sequence). CDR3 length: 15 amino acids. The CDR3 nucleotides read TGTGCCAGTAATTTAGCGGGGAGCTCCTACAATGAGCAGTTCTTC. Its translation is CASNLAGSSYNEQFF.

This clone was seen only once. This sequence joins TRBV30 and TRBJ2-5; 7 nucleotides align to TRBD2. V dropped 4 bases and J dropped 4; count of bases not matched to a gene: 9. CDR1 is GTSNPN, CDR2 SVGIG, per germline (reference sequence). CDR3 length: 14 amino acids. The CDR3 region has the DNA TGTGCCTGGACTAAAGCGGGATTGGGAGAGACCCAGTACTTC. Its translation is CAWTKAGLGETQYF.

This rearrangement joins TRBV9 to TRBJ1-1; D gene unclear. CDR1 and CDR2 (germline): SGDLS, YYNGEE. Trimming removed 0 bases at V and 3 bases at J, with 9 bases between. This CDR3 spans 14 amino acids. The CDR3 bases are TGTGCCAGCAGCGTAGGTATCCTGGACACTGAAGCTTTCTTT. As protein: CASSVGILDTEAFF.

This clone has just one count. V and J are TRBV30 and TRBJ2-3; unclear D gene. Looked up from germline, CDR1 is GTSNPN and CDR2 is SVGIG (reference sequence). The CDR3 loop spans 11 amino acids. V shed 2 bases and J shed 2 bases, with 2 bases lying between them. The CDR3 coding sequence is TGTGCCTGGAGTACCACAGATACGCAGTATTTT. This gives the protein CAWSTTDTQYF.

The V and J genes are TRBV18 and TRBJ2-7, with no clear D. The CDR3 consists of 11 residues. V was shortened by 2 bases and J by 6 bases, with 5 bases between the two germline ends. Germline V gene lookup returns CDR1 KGHSH and CDR2 LQKENI. CDR3 bases: TGTGCCAGCTCACCAGAGGTCGAGCAGTACTTC. It specifies CASSPEVEQYF.

The CDR3 loop is CASRERGFQETQYF. The CDR3 DNA is TGTGCCAGCAGGGAGCGGGGGTTTCAAGAGACCCAGTACTTC. The genes are TRBV6-6 and TRBJ2-5; 8 nucleotides agree with TRBD2. Germline CDR1 and CDR2: MNHNY and SVGAGI (reference sequence). The CDR3 is 14 amino acids. J was trimmed by 2 bases and V by 6 bases; bases with no gene match: 5.